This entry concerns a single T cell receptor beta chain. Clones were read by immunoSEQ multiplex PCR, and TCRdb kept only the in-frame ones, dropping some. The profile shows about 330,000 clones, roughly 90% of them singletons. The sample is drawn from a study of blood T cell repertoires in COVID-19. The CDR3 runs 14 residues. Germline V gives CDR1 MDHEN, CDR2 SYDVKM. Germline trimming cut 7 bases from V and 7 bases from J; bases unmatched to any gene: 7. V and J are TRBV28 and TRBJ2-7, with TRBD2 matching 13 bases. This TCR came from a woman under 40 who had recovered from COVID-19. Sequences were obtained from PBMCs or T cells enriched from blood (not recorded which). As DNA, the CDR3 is TGTGCCAGCACTGGACTAGCGGGAGTAAAGGAGCAGTACTTC. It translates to CASTGLAGVKEQYF.